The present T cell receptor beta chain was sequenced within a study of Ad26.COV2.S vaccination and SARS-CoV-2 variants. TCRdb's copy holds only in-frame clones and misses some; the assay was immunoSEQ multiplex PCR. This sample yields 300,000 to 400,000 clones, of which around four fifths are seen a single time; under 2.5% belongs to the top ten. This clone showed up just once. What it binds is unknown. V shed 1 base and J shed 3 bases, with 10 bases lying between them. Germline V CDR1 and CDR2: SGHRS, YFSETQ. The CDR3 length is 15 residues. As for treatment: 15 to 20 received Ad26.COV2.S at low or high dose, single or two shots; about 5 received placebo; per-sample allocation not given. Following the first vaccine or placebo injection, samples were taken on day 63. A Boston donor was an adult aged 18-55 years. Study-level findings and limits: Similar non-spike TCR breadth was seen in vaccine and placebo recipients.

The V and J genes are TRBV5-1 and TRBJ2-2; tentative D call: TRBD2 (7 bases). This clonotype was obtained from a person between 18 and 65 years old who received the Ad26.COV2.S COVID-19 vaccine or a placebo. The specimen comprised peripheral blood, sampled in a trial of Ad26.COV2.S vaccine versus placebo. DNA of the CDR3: TGCGCCAGCAGCTTGCGCGGGGGCGACACCGGGGAGCTGTTTTTT. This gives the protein CASSLRGGDTGELFF.